This paragraph covers one T cell receptor (beta chain) sequence. This entry belongs to a study of T cell changes during pregnancy in multiple sclerosis. There are 11 residues in the CDR3. Germline V lookup: CDR1 MNHEY, CDR2 SMNVEV (reference sequence). With 5 bases removed from V and 3 bases from J, the gap between germline ends came to 5 bases. Assay: immunoSEQ multiplex PCR; the TCRdb copy retains only in-frame clones and omits some. The sample yields 95,000 to 100,000 clones, 75% to 95% seen once. J is TRBJ2-7 and V is TRBV27; no definite D call. This TCR was recovered from a female donor with multiple sclerosis, enrolled in a pregnancy study. Here the sequenced sample was peripheral blood, taken in the second trimester of pregnancy. The DNA of the CDR3 is TGTGCCAGCAGTAGCAACTACGAGCAGTACTTC. Translated, it gives CASSSNYEQYF.